This TCR beta chain was identified in a study of T-cell memory formation after mild COVID-19. Findings of the study overall: Among clones peaking at day 37 in the second wave, SARS-CoV-2 specificity remained unconfirmed. Contracting clones from day 15 to 85 showed balanced CD4/CD8; later expanders favored CD4+. Several responding clones turned up in pre-infection memory, indicating that cross-reactive memory may have taken part.

5'RACE, which relied on constant-segment primers, yielded TCR alpha and TCR beta cDNA libraries carrying sample barcodes and UMIs. TCRdb itself ran the 5' RACE reads through MiXCR, one entry per CDR3 protein. The sample shows fewer than 350,000 distinct CDR3 sequences, 7.5% to 9.5% of them seen only once. Notes on this clonotype: What it binds is not known.

The material sequenced was PBMCs or a T cell subset sorted from them (not recorded which). The source is a man aged 18 to 29 who had mild COVID-19 (a few samples of this study predate the infection). Cell type and time point are not known.

CDR3 amino acids: CASSQDEGQGELFF. The CDR3 nucleotides read TGTGCCAGCAGCCAAGATGAAGGACAGGGGGAGCTGTTTTTT. The chain has TRBV4-2 and TRBJ2-2, with a tentative D call TRBD1 (6 bases). The CDR3 runs 14 residues. Germline V gene sequence: CDR1 LGHNA, CDR2 YNFKEQ. The V and J ends lost 0 bases and 8 bases respectively, with 10 bases between them.